The next 9 T cell receptor beta chains were all read from a single sample in a study of cytomegalovirus exposure and HLA in healthy donors (dated by TCRdb to about 2017). The library was obtained by the immunoSEQ multiplex PCR assay. The multiplex PCR relied on a mix of 60 forward primers for TCR Vbeta segments and 13 reverse primers for TCR Jbeta segments. TCRdb obtained this table from immuneACCESS and retained in-frame rearrangements with V and J assigned. These tables miss some clones; where compared with another copy, unresolved V genes account for less than half of the shortfall, and the remainder is unexplained. The sample table holds roughly 190,000 clones, of which roughly 79% were seen once. Roughly 1.5% of the sample goes to the ten largest clones. The sample was PBMCs. The receptors were sampled from a woman between 18 and 29 years old in good health and CMV-seronegative.

V gene TRBV7-2 combines with J gene TRBJ2-7; maybe TRBD1 (6 bases). V lost 5 bases and J lost 7, with 9 bases in between. The CDR3 covers 11 residues. Per germline, CDR1 SGHTA and CDR2 FQGNSA. The CDR3: CASSLTGEQYF. Here the CDR3 DNA reads TGTGCCAGCAGCCTAACAGGGGAGCAGTACTTC.

The V and J genes are TRBV28 and TRBJ2-1; D is perhaps TRBD1 (6 bases). V lost 6 bases, J lost 7 bases, and 19 bases lay in between. CDR3 size: 15 residues. CDR1 and CDR2 (germline): MDHEN, SYDVKM. CDR3 DNA sequence: TGTGCCAGCAGAAATTCGGGACACCTTGGGAATGAGCAGTTCTTC. It specifies CASRNSGHLGNEQFF.

The chain uses TRBV5-1 and TRBJ1-5; D is ambiguous. Trimming took off 2 bases at V and 1 base at J, with 19 bases between the two ends. Germline V gene sequence: CDR1 SGHRS, CDR2 YFSETQ. The CDR3 totals 18 residues. CDR3: CASSFLPQEEKSNQPQHF. For the CDR3, the DNA is TGCGCCAGCAGCTTTCTTCCCCAGGAAGAAAAGAGCAATCAGCCCCAGCATTTT.

V is TRBV6-6 and J is TRBJ1-5, with D possibly matching TRBD1 (6 bases). Germline values: CDR1 MNHNY, CDR2 SVGAGI (reference sequence). V lost 7 bases and J lost 7, with 17 bases in between. CDR3 length: 14 amino acids. The CDR3 loop is CASTGTPSSQPQHF. CDR3 bases: TGTGCCAGCACCGGGACACCGAGCAGCCAGCCCCAGCATTTT.

This chain links TRBV6-5 with TRBJ1-1; D is perhaps TRBD1 (5 bases). Trimming cost V 4 bases and J 2 bases, with 8 bases left between them. Germline CDR1 is MNHEY and CDR2 is SVGAGI. CDR3 length: 13 residues. The CDR3 spells CASSSTVNTEAFF. The DNA for the CDR3 is TGTGCCAGCAGTTCGACAGTTAACACTGAAGCTTTCTTT.

Written as DNA, the CDR3 is TGCGCCAGCAGCTTTTTGCAGGGGAAAAACGCGGGCTACACCTTC. Amino acid sequence: CASSFLQGKNAGYTF. The chain uses TRBV5-1 and TRBJ1-2; a possible D gene is TRBD1 (6 bases). V lost 2 bases and J 8 bases, leaving 19 bases between the germline ends. This CDR3 spans 15 amino acids. Germline V gene data show CDR1 as SGHRS and CDR2 as YFSETQ.

This chain links TRBV11-2 with TRBJ1-1; D remains unclear. The CDR3 totals 14 residues. The V gene's germline CDR1 is SGHAT and CDR2 FQNNGV. V lost 3 bases and J lost 4, with 12 bases in between. CDR3 sequence reads: CASSLEVRSTEAFF. The CDR3 region has the DNA TGTGCCAGCAGCTTGGAGGTCCGGAGCACTGAAGCTTTCTTT.

The chain links TRBV15 to TRBJ2-7; 10 positions match TRBD1. Germline CDR1 is LNHNV and CDR2 is YYDKDF (reference sequence). The CDR3 length is 15 residues. V gave up 3 bases and J gave up 6 bases; unmatched junction bases: 8. The CDR3 nucleotides read TGTGCCACCAGCAGGTACCGGACAGGGGGAGGCGAGCAGTACTTC. Its translation is CATSRYRTGGGEQYF.

The genes are TRBV11-2 and TRBJ1-4; weak D call: TRBD1 (6 bases). This CDR3 region has 12 residues. Trimming took 4 bases from V and 8 from J, leaving 8 bases between them. CDR1 is SGHAT, CDR2 FQNNGV, per germline. This CDR3 reads CASSSGTEKLFF. DNA of the CDR3: TGTGCCAGCAGCTCCGGGACAGAAAAACTGTTTTTT.